The 17 T cell receptor beta chains below come from one sample, sequenced in a study of T-cell memory formation after mild COVID-19. A single record per CDR3 protein comes from TCRdb applying MiXCR to the 5' RACE reads. The table records roughly 300,000 distinct CDR3 sequences, 8.2% of them present only once. The specimen sequenced was PBMCs or a T cell subset sorted from them (not recorded which). The receptors here all came from a man aged 18 to 30 who had mild COVID-19 (a few samples of this study predate the infection). Cell type and time point are not known.

The table lists this clonotype with many counts. The genes are TRBV4-1 and TRBJ1-2; TRBD1 matches at 11 bases. The junction had 8 bases not matched to a gene; V was cut back by 4 bases and J by 4 bases. Germline V gene data show CDR1 as MGHRA and CDR2 as YSYEKL. The CDR3 contains 16 residues. The CDR3 sequence is CASSPGQGARGYGYTF. The CDR3 DNA sequence: TGCGCCAGCAGCCCCGGACAGGGGGCGCGAGGCTATGGCTACACCTTC.

This clonotype was counted ten times or more. The chain recombines TRBV7-2 with TRBJ1-6, with TRBD1 matching 11 bases. V shed 5 bases, J shed 7 bases, and the junction held 7 bases outside the gene matches. Germline CDR1 is SGHTA and CDR2 is FQGNSA. The CDR3 loop spans 16 amino acids. DNA for the CDR3: TGTGCCAGCAGCAGGACAGGGGGCATTCTAAATTCACCCCTCCACTTT. This encodes CASSRTGGILNSPLHF.

This clonotype was detected ten times or more. The V call is TRBV5-1, the J call TRBJ1-5; tentatively, D is TRBD1 (5 bases). The CDR3 loop spans 14 amino acids. The germline V gene has CDR1 SGHRS and CDR2 YFSETQ. The germline V and J ends were trimmed by 0 bases and 4 bases, with 8 bases remaining between them. This CDR3 reads CASSLEAGNQPQHF. The CDR3 DNA reads as TGCGCCAGCAGCTTGGAGGCAGGGAATCAGCCCCAGCATTTT.

This chain joins TRBV20-1 and TRBJ2-7; D perhaps matches TRBD2 (5 bases). Germline CDR1 and CDR2: DFQATT and SNEGSKA (reference sequence). Trimming shortened V by 4 bases and J by 6 bases, and 16 bases separated the two germline ends. The CDR3 loop spans 13 amino acids. CDR3: CSATDSRAPEQYF. The CDR3 DNA reads as TGCAGTGCTACGGACTCTCGAGCTCCCGAGCAGTACTTC.

The chain joins TRBV6-5 to TRBJ2-7, with D uncertain. This CDR3 region has 13 residues. Trimming took 8 bases from V and 0 from J, leaving 11 bases between them. Germline loops: CDR1 MNHEY, CDR2 SVGAGI. As DNA, the CDR3 is TGTGCCAGCGCCCCACGGTCCTCCTACGAGCAGTACTTC. This encodes CASAPRSSYEQYF.

This clonotype was found a few times. The V and J genes are TRBV6-2 or TRBV6-3 and TRBJ2-7, with 7 bases matching TRBD2. The CDR3 spans 16 residues. Germline CDR1 is MNHEY and CDR2 is SVGEGT. The V gene end was trimmed by 5 bases and the J gene end by 5 bases; junction bases not matched to a gene: 15. The CDR3 DNA reads TGTGCCAGCAGTCGACTCGGCCCCAGCGGGGTCCACGAGCAGTACGTC. Protein sequence: CASSRLGPSGVHEQYV.

Ten or more counts support this clonotype. CDR3 nucleotides: TGTGCCAGCACCGTAGGGACGGCCTACACAGATACGCAGTATTTT. It yields the protein CASTVGTAYTDTQYF. The chain couples TRBV7-8 to TRBJ2-3, with D possibly called TRBD1 or TRBD2 (5 bases each). The CDR3 spans 15 residues. Germline V lookup: CDR1 SGHVS, CDR2 FQNEAQ. Trimming cost V 7 bases and J 2 bases, with 16 bases left between them.

This clonotype appeared many times. The rearrangement links TRBV11-2 to TRBJ1-5; D is unclear. V lost 4 bases, J lost 6 bases, and 10 bases lay in between. The CDR3 loop spans 13 amino acids. The germline gives CDR1 SGHAT, CDR2 FQNNGV. The CDR3 protein is CASSSDGFQPQHF. The CDR3 bases are TGTGCCAGCAGCTCCGACGGGTTTCAGCCCCAGCATTTT. The entire variable domain, with the rest obtained from reference TRBV11-2 and TRBJ1-5, is as follows: EAGVAQSPRYKIIEKRQSVAFWCNPISGHATLYWYQQILGQGPKLLIQFQNNGVVDDSQLPKDRFSAERLKGVDSTLKIQPAKLEDSAVYLCASSSDGFQPQHFGDGTRLSIL.

The CDR3 reads CSASPAESQPQHF. Here the CDR3 DNA reads TGCAGTGCTAGTCCCGCGGAGAGTCAGCCCCAGCATTTT. The chain links TRBV20-1 to TRBJ1-5; D is undetermined. The germline gives CDR1 DFQATT, CDR2 SNEGSKA (reference sequence). Trimming took 3 bases from V and 6 from J, leaving 12 bases between them. The CDR3 loop spans 13 amino acids.

The table lists this clonotype with many counts. The rearrangement joins TRBV6-5 to TRBJ1-1; D ambiguous. V lost 2 bases and J 4 bases, leaving 14 bases between the germline ends. The CDR3 has 15 amino acids. In germline, CDR1 is MNHEY, CDR2 SVGAGI. Here the CDR3 DNA reads TGTGCCAGCAGTTACGATTTGGAGGGAGGCACTGAAGCTTTCTTT. Translating it yields CASSYDLEGGTEAFF.

This clonotype has at least ten counts. This chain joins TRBV13 and TRBJ1-5; 9 nucleotides line up with TRBD1. Germline CDR1 is PRHDT and CDR2 is FYEKMQ (reference sequence). Trimming cost V 5 bases and J 4 bases; bases outside gene matches: 6. This CDR3 has 15 amino acids. CDR3 region: CASSPDRGQNQPQHF. DNA for the CDR3: TGTGCCAGCAGCCCGGACAGGGGACAGAATCAGCCCCAGCATTTT.

This clonotype was observed a handful of times. The gene calls are TRBV4-1 and TRBJ1-6, with D perhaps TRBD1 (5 bases). The CDR3 has 15 residues. The germline gives CDR1 MGHRA, CDR2 YSYEKL. The V end was cut by 0 bases, the J end by 7 bases, with 10 bases between. This chain's CDR3 is CASSQDRGMNSPLHF. CDR3 nucleotides: TGCGCCAGCAGCCAAGACCGGGGGATGAATTCACCCCTCCACTTT.

The rearrangement links TRBV28 to TRBJ1-1, with D perhaps TRBD1 (6 bases). CDR3 length: 15 residues. The V and J ends lost 4 bases and 4 bases respectively, with 16 bases between them. In germline, CDR1 is MDHEN, CDR2 SYDVKM. The CDR3 loop reads CASSSAGAGVTEAFF. CDR3 sequence (DNA): TGTGCCAGCAGTTCCGCGGGGGCGGGTGTCACTGAAGCTTTCTTT.

V usage is TRBV12-3 or TRBV12-4 and J usage is TRBJ1-4; D is unresolved. The CDR3 has 18 residues. V was shortened by 0 bases and J by 0 bases, with 14 bases between the two germline ends. DNA for the CDR3: TGTGCCAGCAGTTTAGCGGACCCCTCTATAGCAACTAATGAAAAACTGTTTTTT. Protein product: CASSLADPSIATNEKLFF.

This clonotype was seen only a few times. The chain uses TRBV12-3 or TRBV12-4 and TRBJ2-1; the D gene is possibly TRBD2 (6 bases). Trimming pared 6 bases from V and 16 bases from J, leaving 22 bases between. This CDR3 is built from 13 residues. In nucleotides, the CDR3 is TGTGCCAGCAGCCCCCTGGGGGAGGCCCCTTTTTTCTTC. This encodes CASSPLGEAPFFF.

For the CDR3, the DNA is TGTGCCAGCAGCTTAGTTCTTCGGGGAGAAGAGACCCAGTACTTC. Its protein product is CASSLVLRGEETQYF. V gene TRBV7-2 combines with J gene TRBJ2-5; TRBD2 is a possible D gene (5 bases). From germline, CDR1 is SGHTA and CDR2 FQGNSA. Trimming removed 1 base from V and 3 bases from J, with 12 bases in between. This CDR3 is 15 amino acids long.

There are many counts of this clonotype. DNA for the CDR3: TGTGCCAGCAGTGCCATCCCGCCGGGACAGGGTAAGGACGAGCAGTACTTC. This gives the protein CASSAIPPGQGKDEQYF. J is TRBJ2-7 and V is TRBV12-3 or TRBV12-4, with 9 bases identical to TRBD1. Unmatched junction bases numbered 16, after V lost 5 bases and J lost 5 bases. CDR3 length: 17 amino acids.